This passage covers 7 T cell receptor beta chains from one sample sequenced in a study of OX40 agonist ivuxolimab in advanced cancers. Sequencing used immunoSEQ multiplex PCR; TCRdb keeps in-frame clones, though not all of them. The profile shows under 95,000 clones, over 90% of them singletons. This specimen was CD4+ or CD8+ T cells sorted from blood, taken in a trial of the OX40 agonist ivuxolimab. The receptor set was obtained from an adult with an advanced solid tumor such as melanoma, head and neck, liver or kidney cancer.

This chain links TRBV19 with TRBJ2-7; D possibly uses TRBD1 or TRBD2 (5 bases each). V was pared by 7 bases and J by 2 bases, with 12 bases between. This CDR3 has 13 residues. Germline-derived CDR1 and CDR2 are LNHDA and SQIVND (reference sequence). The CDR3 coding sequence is TGTGCCAGTACGGGCAGGGAGACCTACGAGCAGTACTTC. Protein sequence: CASTGRETYEQYF.

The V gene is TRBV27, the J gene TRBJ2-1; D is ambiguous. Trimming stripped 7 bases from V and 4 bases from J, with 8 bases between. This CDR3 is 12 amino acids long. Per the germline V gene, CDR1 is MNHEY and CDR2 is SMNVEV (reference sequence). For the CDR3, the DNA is TGTGCCAGCACGTCCGGGTACAATGAGCAGTTCTTC. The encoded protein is CASTSGYNEQFF.

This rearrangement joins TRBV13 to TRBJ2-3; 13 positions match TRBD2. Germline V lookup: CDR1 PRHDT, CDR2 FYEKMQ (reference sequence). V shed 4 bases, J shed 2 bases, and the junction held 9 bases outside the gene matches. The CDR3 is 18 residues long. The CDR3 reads CASSYPSGLAGNTDTQYF. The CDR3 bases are TGTGCCAGCAGCTATCCATCGGGACTAGCGGGGAACACAGATACGCAGTATTTT.

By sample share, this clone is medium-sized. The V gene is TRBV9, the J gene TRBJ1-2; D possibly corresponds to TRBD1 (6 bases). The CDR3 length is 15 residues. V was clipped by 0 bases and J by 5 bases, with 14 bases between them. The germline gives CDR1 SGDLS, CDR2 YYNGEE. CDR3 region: CASSVERGAAYGYTF. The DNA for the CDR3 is TGTGCCAGCAGCGTAGAGAGGGGGGCCGCTTATGGCTACACCTTC.

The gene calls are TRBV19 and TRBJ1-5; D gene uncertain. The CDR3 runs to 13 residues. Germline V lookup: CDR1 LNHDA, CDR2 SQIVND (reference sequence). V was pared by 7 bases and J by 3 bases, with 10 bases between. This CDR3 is CASTGKNNQPQHF. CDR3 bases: TGTGCCAGTACCGGCAAGAACAATCAGCCCCAGCATTTT.

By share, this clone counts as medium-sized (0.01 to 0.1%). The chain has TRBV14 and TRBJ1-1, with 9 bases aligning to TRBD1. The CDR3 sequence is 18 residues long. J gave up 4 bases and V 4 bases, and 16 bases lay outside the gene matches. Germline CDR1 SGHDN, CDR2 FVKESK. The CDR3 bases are TGTGCCAGCAGCCCTTTGGGACAGGGAAGGCCCTGGGGCACTGAAGCTTTCTTT. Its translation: CASSPLGQGRPWGTEAFF.

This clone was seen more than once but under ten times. CDR3 in amino acids: CAIRGDRENTEAFF. The CDR3 DNA is TGTGCCATCAGGGGGGACAGGGAGAACACTGAAGCTTTCTTT. The genes are TRBV10-3 and TRBJ1-1; 9 bases line up with TRBD1. The CDR3 extends over 14 amino acids. V lost 6 bases and J lost 1; bases outside the gene matches: 3. CDR1 is ENHRY and CDR2 is SYGVKD in the germline V gene.